The 27 T cell receptor beta chains reported below all come from one sample, sequenced in a study of tumor-infiltrating lymphocytes in localized non-small cell lung cancer. Using immunoSEQ multiplex PCR, the repertoire was profiled, and TCRdb retains in-frame clones only, with some absent. The data contain some 14,000 clones, roughly two thirds of them singletons. Sequencing was performed on lung tumor tissue. Receptor source: a human donor with non-small cell lung cancer.

This chain connects TRBV6-5 to TRBJ1-2; 7 bases align to TRBD1. Germline CDR1 MNHEY, CDR2 SVGAGI. The CDR3 is made up of 14 amino acids. V gave up 5 bases and J gave up 4 bases; unmatched junction bases: 7. The CDR3 loop reads CASSPGTAGYGYTF. In DNA, the CDR3 is TGTGCCAGCAGTCCCGGGACAGCAGGCTATGGCTACACCTTC.

The DNA of the CDR3 is TGTGCCAGTAGTATTCTGTCGGGGGGAAGAACTGAAGCTTTCTTT. This translates into CASSILSGGRTEAFF. The chain links TRBV19 to TRBJ1-1; a possible D gene is TRBD1 (5 bases). Germline V gives CDR1 LNHDA, CDR2 SQIVND (reference sequence). The CDR3 loop spans 15 amino acids. Trimming pared 3 bases from V and 5 bases from J, leaving 16 bases between.

The table lists this clone with a count of one. The J gene is TRBJ2-3, the V gene TRBV19; 14 bases are a match to TRBD2. The CDR3 spans 18 residues. In germline, CDR1 is LNHDA, CDR2 SQIVND (reference sequence). V gave up 5 bases and J gave up 3 bases; unmatched junction bases: 10. In DNA form, the CDR3 reads TGTGCCAGTAGTTCCGGACTAGCGGGGGGCCAAATTACAGATACGCAGTATTTT. Amino acid sequence: CASSSGLAGGQITDTQYF.

The rearrangement uses TRBV10-1 and TRBJ2-5; 10 bases align to TRBD2. The J segment lost 4 bases and the V segment lost 2 bases, leaving 1 base of the junction unmatched. Germline V gene lookup returns CDR1 WNHNN and CDR2 SYGVQD (reference sequence). This CDR3 has 14 amino acids. DNA for the CDR3: TGCGCCAGCAGTGAGGCTAGCGGGGGAGAGACCCAGTACTTC. It codes for CASSEASGGETQYF.

This chain uses TRBV5-1 with TRBJ1-1; 7 nucleotides agree with TRBD1. This CDR3 contains 15 residues. Trimming removed 0 bases from V and 0 bases from J; junction bases left unmatched: 2. Per germline, CDR1 SGHRS and CDR2 YFSETQ. This CDR3 is CASSLAGQMNTEAFF. CDR3 coding DNA: TGCGCCAGCAGCTTGGCGGGACAGATGAACACTGAAGCTTTCTTT.

The chain is built from TRBV2 and TRBJ2-7, with TRBD1 identical over 7 bases. Per germline, CDR1 SNHLY and CDR2 FYNNEI. Unmatched junction bases numbered 8, after V lost 9 bases and J lost 0 bases. The CDR3 has 14 amino acids. The CDR3 loop is CASEPGQSSYEQYF. The CDR3, as DNA: TGTGCCAGTGAACCGGGACAGAGCTCCTACGAGCAGTACTTC.

CDR3 sequence (DNA): TGCAGCGTTGTGGCCGGGGCCGTAGGTGGAAACACCATATATTTT. Protein: CSVVAGAVGGNTIYF. The rearrangement uses TRBV29-1 and TRBJ1-3; tentatively, D is TRBD1 (5 bases). Germline V gives CDR1 SQVTM, CDR2 ANQGSEA. The germline V and J ends were trimmed by 4 bases and 3 bases, with 16 bases remaining between them. The length of the CDR3 is 15 residues.

The count of this clone is one. The J gene is TRBJ2-5, the V gene TRBV9, with 10 bases fitting TRBD2. Germline V gene data show CDR1 as SGDLS and CDR2 as YYNGEE. V was pared by 0 bases and J by 4 bases, with 9 bases of the junction left unmatched. This CDR3 has 17 residues. DNA of the CDR3: TGTGCCAGCAGCGTAGGGGGTCTAGCGGGGGTTATAGAGACCCAGTACTTC. Translation: CASSVGGLAGVIETQYF.

This clone was detected a few times. V is TRBV2 and J is TRBJ1-5; the D gene is possibly TRBD1 (5 bases). This CDR3 region has 17 residues. Trimming took off 2 bases at V and 5 bases at J, with 19 bases between the two ends. Germline values: CDR1 SNHLY, CDR2 FYNNEI. The CDR3 protein is CASSEFLQEQGYQPQHF. CDR3 DNA sequence: TGTGCCAGCAGTGAATTCCTACAAGAGCAGGGCTATCAGCCCCAGCATTTT.

This chain links TRBV4-1 with TRBJ1-1; 9 bases are shared with TRBD1. Germline V CDR1 and CDR2: MGHRA, YSYEKL. This CDR3 contains 16 residues. Germline trimming cut 4 bases from V and 1 base from J; bases unmatched to any gene: 7. The CDR3 bases are TGCGCCAGCAGCCCCTACCGGGACAGGGCGAACACTGAAGCTTTCTTT. Amino acids: CASSPYRDRANTEAFF.

This chain uses TRBV30 with TRBJ2-7; maybe TRBD1 (5 bases). CDR1 GTSNPN and CDR2 SVGIG come from the germline V gene (reference sequence). The CDR3 consists of 11 residues. V lost 5 bases and J lost 4, with 9 bases in between. The CDR3 spells CAWATEYEQYF. The CDR3 DNA reads TGTGCCTGGGCGACAGAATACGAGCAGTACTTC.

This clone was detected a few times. The rearrangement joins TRBV6-1 to TRBJ1-1; D gene unclear. Per germline, CDR1 MNHNS and CDR2 SASEGT. The CDR3 loop spans 12 amino acids. V was trimmed by 5 bases and J by 4 bases, leaving 8 bases between them. The CDR3 nucleotides are TGTGCCAGCAGTCTCCACAGCACTGAAGCTTTCTTT. Encoded protein: CASSLHSTEAFF.

Relative to its sample, this clone is large. The chain is built from TRBV2 and TRBJ1-2; D remains unclear. Germline CDR1 reads SNHLY; CDR2 reads FYNNEI. V lost 6 bases and J 3 bases, leaving 11 bases between the germline ends. The CDR3 runs 13 residues. The CDR3 sequence: CASRADGYYGYTF. The CDR3 nucleotides read TGTGCCAGCAGGGCCGACGGATACTATGGCTACACCTTC.

This chain uses TRBV5-6 with TRBJ1-2, with a possible D match to TRBD1 (5 bases). The CDR3 extends over 14 amino acids. From germline, CDR1 is SGHDT and CDR2 YYEEEE. V was shortened by 5 bases and J by 3 bases, with 14 bases between the two germline ends. The CDR3 sequence is CASSSSGTDYGYTF. In DNA, the CDR3 is TGTGCCAGCAGTTCCTCCGGGACCGACTATGGCTACACCTTC.

V gene TRBV19 combines with J gene TRBJ2-1, with a possible D match to TRBD2 (5 bases). CDR3 length: 15 amino acids. The V end lost 7 bases, the J end lost 4 bases, and 17 bases lay between the germline ends. The germline V gene has CDR1 LNHDA and CDR2 SQIVND (reference sequence). DNA for the CDR3: TGTGCCAGTACAGGCGGGTCGGTTTCTTACAATGAGCAGTTCTTC. Translation: CASTGGSVSYNEQFF.

This clone was seen only a few times. V gene TRBV29-1 combines with J gene TRBJ1-5, with a possible D match to TRBD1 (6 bases). CDR3 length equals 13 residues. Trimming shortened V by 4 bases and J by 0 bases, and 7 bases separated the two germline ends. Germline assignment: CDR1 SQVTM and CDR2 ANQGSEA. This CDR3 is CSVGGRSNQPQHF. The CDR3 region has the DNA TGCAGCGTTGGGGGGCGTAGCAATCAGCCCCAGCATTTT.

The chain has TRBV19 and TRBJ1-2; TRBD1 matches 9 bases. This CDR3 comprises 16 residues. The germline gives CDR1 LNHDA, CDR2 SQIVND (reference sequence). Trimming removed 3 bases from V and 7 bases from J; junction bases left unmatched: 12. In DNA, the CDR3 is TGTGCCAGTAGTATCCTTGGGACAGGGATGGGCTCTGGCTACACCTTC. Its translation: CASSILGTGMGSGYTF.

The genes are TRBV6-1 and TRBJ2-6, with a possible D match to TRBD2 (5 bases). Germline lookup yields CDR1 MNHNS and CDR2 SASEGT. The CDR3 is made up of 15 amino acids. Trimming took off 8 bases at V and 3 bases at J, with 14 bases between the two ends. Here the CDR3 DNA reads TGTGCCAGCGCTTCGGGTGGAGGTGGGGCCAACGTCCTGACTTTC. Its protein is CASASGGGGANVLTF.

The gene calls are TRBV29-1 and TRBJ1-2; D is unresolved. This CDR3 contains 11 residues. Germline values: CDR1 SQVTM, CDR2 ANQGSEA. Trimming left V 6 bases short and J 8 bases short, with 13 bases between. Here the CDR3 reads CSVGSFGGYTF. In DNA form, the CDR3 reads TGCAGCGTCGGGTCGTTTGGGGGCTACACCTTC.

In its sample, this clone was seen a few times. This sequence joins TRBV30 and TRBJ2-7, with no clear D. Trimming stripped 2 bases from V and 5 bases from J, with 7 bases between. The CDR3 loop spans 11 amino acids. Germline assignment: CDR1 GTSNPN and CDR2 SVGIG (reference sequence). The CDR3 spells CAWSILDEQYF. The CDR3 bases are TGTGCCTGGAGTATTCTCGACGAGCAGTACTTC.

The gene calls are TRBV5-1 and TRBJ2-6, with D unclear. Germline CDR1 is SGHRS and CDR2 is YFSETQ. This CDR3 region has 17 residues. The V gene lost 1 base and the J gene lost 0 bases, with 11 bases spanning the gap. The CDR3 region is CASSLNRLSSGANVLTF. CDR3 DNA sequence: TGCGCCAGCAGCTTGAATAGACTGAGCTCTGGGGCCAACGTCCTGACTTTC.

The gene calls are TRBV9 and TRBJ2-7; 8 bases agree with TRBD2. CDR1 is SGDLS, CDR2 YYNGEE, per germline. The V segment lost 4 bases and the J segment 4 bases; nucleotides outside the gene matches: 7. This CDR3 contains 14 residues. DNA for the CDR3: TGTGCCAGCAGCCTCGGACGGGAGGGGTACGAGCAGTACTTC. Translating it yields CASSLGREGYEQYF.

V is TRBV29-1 and J is TRBJ2-2; D is unresolved. The CDR3 is 13 amino acids. Germline loops: CDR1 SQVTM, CDR2 ANQGSEA. The V and J ends lost 4 bases and 2 bases respectively, with 8 bases between them. CDR3 sequence reads: CSVVRQNTGELFF. DNA for the CDR3: TGCAGCGTTGTAAGACAAAACACCGGGGAGCTGTTTTTT.

This clone was seen a handful of times. The chain joins TRBV5-1 to TRBJ1-5; weak D call: TRBD1 (6 bases). Germline assignment: CDR1 SGHRS and CDR2 YFSETQ. The V gene lost 0 bases and the J gene lost 3 bases, with 7 bases spanning the gap. The CDR3 has 14 residues. In DNA, the CDR3 is TGCGCCAGCAGCTTGGAGGGGGTCAATCAGCCCCAGCATTTT. Its protein product is CASSLEGVNQPQHF.

The chain's CDR3 is CASHQQGASEKLFF. The CDR3 DNA reads TGTGCCTCCCACCAACAGGGGGCGAGTGAAAAACTGTTTTTT. The chain is built from TRBV30 and TRBJ1-4, with 9 bases fitting TRBD1. Germline CDR1 and CDR2: GTSNPN and SVGIG (reference sequence). After removal of 7 bases from V and 7 bases from J, the junction contained 10 bases not matched to a gene. This CDR3 is 14 amino acids long. Filled out from reference TRBV30 and TRBJ1-4, the complete variable domain reads SQTIHQWPATLVQPVGSPLSLECTVEGTSNPNLYWYRQAAGRGLQLLFYSVGIGQISSEVPQNLSASRPQDRQFILSSKKLLLSDSGFYLCASHQQGASEKLFFGSGTQLSVL.

This clone was seen once. The rearrangement uses TRBV7-6 and TRBJ2-2, with TRBD1 matching 8 bases. V gave up 5 bases and J gave up 0 bases; unmatched junction bases: 5. Germline values: CDR1 SGHVS, CDR2 FNYEAQ. The CDR3 loop spans 16 amino acids. CDR3 region: CASSPTGGTNTGELFF. The DNA of the CDR3 is TGTGCCAGCAGCCCAACAGGGGGGACGAACACCGGGGAGCTGTTTTTT. Based on the CDR3 plus reference TRBV7-6 and TRBJ2-2, the full variable domain is GAGVSQSPRYKVTKRGQDVALRCDPISGHVSLYWYRQALGQGPEFLTYFNYEAQQDKSGLPNDRFSAERPEGSISTLTIQRTEQRDSAMYRCASSPTGGTNTGELFFGEGSRLTVL.

This clone was counted between two and nine times. V gene TRBV19 combines with J gene TRBJ2-5; 7 nucleotides agree with TRBD1. There are 15 residues in the CDR3. Per germline, CDR1 LNHDA and CDR2 SQIVND (reference sequence). Trimming took 5 bases from V and 0 from J; bases not matched to a gene: 6. The CDR3 bases are TGTGCCAGTAGTCCGGGACAGTTGTACCAAGAGACCCAGTACTTC. Its protein is CASSPGQLYQETQYF.